This T cell receptor (beta chain) is drawn from a study of T cells after yellow fever vaccination. Regarding the study as a whole: Most clones from primary vaccination were detected again post-booster (roughly 96% CD4, more than 85% CD8).

Germline V lookup: CDR1 DFQATT, CDR2 SNEGSKA (reference sequence). Trimming stripped 6 bases from V and 6 bases from J, with 17 bases between. The CDR3 is 13 amino acids. The authors made TCR cDNA by 5'RACE template switching, adding a universal primer site and UMIs. TCRdb fed the 5' RACE reads into MiXCR, producing one record per CDR3 protein. The sample includes approximately 550,000 distinct CDR3 sequences, under 25% of them seen just once. A remark on this clonotype: Its antigen is as yet unknown.

Sequences were derived from PBMCs, sampled 15 days after the yellow fever booster vaccination. This TCR derives from a man aged 30 to 45 who received the YFV17D yellow fever vaccine. The chain employs TRBV20-1 and TRBJ1-1; D not certain. As DNA, the CDR3 is TGCAGTGCCCCCTTGGGGATCGACCCTGAAGCTTTCTTT. Translated, it gives CSAPLGIDPEAFF.